The rows below give T cell receptor beta chains drawn from one sample of a study of OX40 agonist ivuxolimab in advanced cancers. Profiling relied on immunoSEQ multiplex PCR, and the TCRdb table lists in-frame clones only, not all of them. The sample includes 25,000 to 35,000 clones, approximately 89% of them seen just once. The material was CD4+ or CD8+ T cells sorted from blood, obtained in a trial of the OX40 agonist ivuxolimab. These receptors were taken from an adult with an advanced solid tumor such as melanoma, head and neck, liver or kidney cancer. CDR3s leave out the opening cysteine and the closing phenylalanine or tryptophan. Clone size, where shown, is once, few, many, or a class for clones that have expanded.

V gene: TRBV7-9; clone size: -; CDR3 protein: ASSLGGWEQY
V gene: TRBV4-1; clone size: once; CDR3 protein: ASSQATGIGNQPQH
V gene: TRBV11-2; clone size: -; CDR3 protein: ASSLDRTSGYEQY
V gene: TRBV2; clone size: -; CDR3 protein: ASSETYEQY
V gene: TRBV30; clone size: few; CDR3 protein: AWSPRGRAPLH
V gene: TRBV29-1; clone size: -; CDR3 protein: SVHSSYEQY
V gene: TRBV10-3; clone size: -; CDR3 protein: AITQRGELDEQF
V gene: TRBV7-9; clone size: once; CDR3 protein: ASSLGPHEGGNTIY
V gene: TRBV27; clone size: -; CDR3 protein: ASYPGQGAYNEQF
V gene: TRBV27; clone size: -; CDR3 protein: ASRVGHRGLGLGETQY
V gene: TRBV5-6; clone size: -; CDR3 protein: ASSLFTSGGGETQY
V gene: TRBV7-9; clone size: -; CDR3 protein: ASHSGQGTLYEQY
V gene: TRBV13; clone size: -; CDR3 protein: ASSLVAPTEAF
V gene: TRBV19; clone size: -; CDR3 protein: ASSIWGPAEAF
V gene: TRBV28; clone size: -; CDR3 protein: ASTGLAGKQETQY
V gene: TRBV10-2; clone size: -; CDR3 protein: ASSEGSAGGGYT
V gene: TRBV2; clone size: -; CDR3 protein: ASTRGEDTGELF
V gene: TRBV10-1; clone size: -; CDR3 protein: ASSGDRETITGELF
V gene: TRBV6-5; clone size: -; CDR3 protein: ASSYSREALDDGYT
V gene: TRBV7-2; clone size: -; CDR3 protein: ASSTSGSPTEQY
V gene: TRBV5-6; clone size: -; CDR3 protein: ASSFSNTIY
V gene: TRBV27; clone size: -; CDR3 protein: ASIPQTASGKGEQY
V gene: TRBV13; clone size: once; CDR3 protein: ASSSPEEGREKLF
V gene: TRBV19; clone size: once; CDR3 protein: ASGYRGTTYEQY
V gene: TRBV18; clone size: once; CDR3 protein: ASSPPDRATGELF
V gene: TRBV6-5; clone size: -; CDR3 protein: ASTPSGQETQY
V gene: TRBV27; clone size: few; CDR3 protein: ASSYRGPHQPQH
V gene: TRBV4-3; clone size: once; CDR3 protein: ASSQDWAGESSYEQY
V gene: TRBV7-9; clone size: few; CDR3 protein: ASSSPEGTDT
V gene: TRBV23-1; clone size: -; CDR3 protein: ASSEGGLAGRKETQY
V gene: TRBV15; clone size: -; CDR3 protein: ATSGSDTEAF
V gene: TRBV2; clone size: -; CDR3 protein: ASRGLAGEDTGELF
V gene: TRBV27; clone size: once; CDR3 protein: ASSLAAGPYNEQF
V gene: TRBV29-1; clone size: -; CDR3 protein: SVGPPRAEAF
V gene: TRBV27; clone size: once; CDR3 protein: ASSQLGTSDNEQF
V gene: TRBV25-1; clone size: once; CDR3 protein: ASRGTGEYEQY
V gene: TRBV5-4; clone size: -; CDR3 protein: ASSQWGDSFSGNTIY
V gene: TRBV19; clone size: few; CDR3 protein: ASMLVSGNTEAF
V gene: TRBV19; clone size: -; CDR3 protein: ASSIDAVNDEQF
V gene: TRBV4-1; clone size: few; CDR3 protein: ASSPSEGEGNNQPQH
V gene: TRBV7-9; clone size: -; CDR3 protein: ASSPQSRQGGEKLF
V gene: TRBV19; clone size: -; CDR3 protein: ASSMSGGGQPQH
V gene: TRBV19; clone size: -; CDR3 protein: ALGTVFVEQF
V gene: TRBV29-1; clone size: -; CDR3 protein: SVQRDSSYEQY
V gene: TRBV2; clone size: -; CDR3 protein: ASSARTSGGPYNEQF
V gene: TRBV30; clone size: -; CDR3 protein: AWSVRQGVLYEQY